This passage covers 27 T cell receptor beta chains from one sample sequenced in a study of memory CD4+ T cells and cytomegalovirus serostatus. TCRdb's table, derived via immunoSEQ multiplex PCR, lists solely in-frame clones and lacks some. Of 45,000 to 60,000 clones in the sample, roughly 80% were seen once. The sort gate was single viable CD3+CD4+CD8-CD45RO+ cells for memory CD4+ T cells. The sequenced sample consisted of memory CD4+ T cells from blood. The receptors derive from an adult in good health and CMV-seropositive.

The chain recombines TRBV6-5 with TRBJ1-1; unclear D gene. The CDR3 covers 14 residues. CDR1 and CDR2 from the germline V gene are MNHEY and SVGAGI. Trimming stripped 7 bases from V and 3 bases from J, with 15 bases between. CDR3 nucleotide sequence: TGTGCCAGCACGCCTCCGGGAGACTACACTGAAGCTTTCTTT. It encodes CASTPPGDYTEAFF.

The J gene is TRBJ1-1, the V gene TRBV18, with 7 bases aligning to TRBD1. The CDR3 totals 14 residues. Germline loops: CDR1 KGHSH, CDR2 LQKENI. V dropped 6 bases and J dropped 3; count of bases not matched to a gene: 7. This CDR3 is CASSQTQGYTEAFF. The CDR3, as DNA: TGTGCCAGCTCCCAAACACAGGGGTACACTGAAGCTTTCTTT.

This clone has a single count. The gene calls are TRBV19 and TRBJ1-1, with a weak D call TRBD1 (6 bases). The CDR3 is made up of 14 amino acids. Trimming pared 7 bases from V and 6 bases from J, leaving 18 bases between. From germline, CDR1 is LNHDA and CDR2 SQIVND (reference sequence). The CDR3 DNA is TGTGCCAGTACCCCGACCCGGGGGCTCGCTGAAGCTTTCTTT. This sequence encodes CASTPTRGLAEAFF.

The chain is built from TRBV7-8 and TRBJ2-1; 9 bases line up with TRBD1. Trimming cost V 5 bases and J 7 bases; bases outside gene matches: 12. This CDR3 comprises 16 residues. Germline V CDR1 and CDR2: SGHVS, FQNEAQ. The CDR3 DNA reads TGTGCCAGCAGCCCAACCGACAGGGGGGTAATGAATGAGCAGTTCTTC. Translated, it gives CASSPTDRGVMNEQFF.

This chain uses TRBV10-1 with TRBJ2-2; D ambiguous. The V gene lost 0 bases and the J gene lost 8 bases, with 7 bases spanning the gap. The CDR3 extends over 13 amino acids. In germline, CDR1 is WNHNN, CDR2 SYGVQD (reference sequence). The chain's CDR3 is CASSESTPGELFF. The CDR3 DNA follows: TGCGCCAGCAGTGAGTCGACCCCAGGGGAGCTGTTTTTT.

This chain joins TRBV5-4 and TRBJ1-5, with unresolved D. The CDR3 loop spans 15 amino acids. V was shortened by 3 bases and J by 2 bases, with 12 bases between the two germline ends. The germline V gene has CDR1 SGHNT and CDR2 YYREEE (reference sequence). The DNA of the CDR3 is TGTGCCAGCAGCTCGGCCCCTGGGCGCAATCAGCCCCAGCATTTT. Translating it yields CASSSAPGRNQPQHF.

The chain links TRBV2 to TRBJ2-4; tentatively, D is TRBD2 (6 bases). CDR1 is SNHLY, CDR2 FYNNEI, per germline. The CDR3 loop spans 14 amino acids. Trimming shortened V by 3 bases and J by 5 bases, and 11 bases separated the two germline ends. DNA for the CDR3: TGTGCCAGCAGTGATGAAGGGACTGAAAACATTCAGTACTTC. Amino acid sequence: CASSDEGTENIQYF. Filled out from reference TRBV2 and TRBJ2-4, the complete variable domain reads EPEVTQTPSHQVTQMGQEVILRCVPISNHLYFYWYRQILGQKVEFLVSFYNNEISEKSEIFDDQFSVERPDGSNFTLKIRSTKLEDSAMYFCASSDEGTENIQYFGAGTRLSVL.

The CDR3 protein is CASLNPSLGGYTF. The CDR3 DNA reads TGTGCCAGCTTGAACCCCTCGCTGGGGGGCTACACCTTC. J is TRBJ1-2 and V is TRBV28; no firm D call. CDR3 length: 13 amino acids. V lost 8 bases to trimming and J lost 8 bases, with 18 bases between them. Germline values: CDR1 MDHEN, CDR2 SYDVKM.

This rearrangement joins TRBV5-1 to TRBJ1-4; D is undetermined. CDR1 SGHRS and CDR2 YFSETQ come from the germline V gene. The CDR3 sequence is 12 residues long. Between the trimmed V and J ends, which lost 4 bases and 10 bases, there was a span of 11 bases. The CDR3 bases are TGCGCCAGCAGCCCGGAGACATCAAAACTGTTTTTT. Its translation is CASSPETSKLFF.

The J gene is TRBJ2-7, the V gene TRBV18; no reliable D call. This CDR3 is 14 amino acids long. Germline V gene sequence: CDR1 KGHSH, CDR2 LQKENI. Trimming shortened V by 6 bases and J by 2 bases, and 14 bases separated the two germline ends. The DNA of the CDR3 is TGTGCCAGCTCCCATCGAGACTCCCCCTACGAGCAGTACTTC. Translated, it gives CASSHRDSPYEQYF.

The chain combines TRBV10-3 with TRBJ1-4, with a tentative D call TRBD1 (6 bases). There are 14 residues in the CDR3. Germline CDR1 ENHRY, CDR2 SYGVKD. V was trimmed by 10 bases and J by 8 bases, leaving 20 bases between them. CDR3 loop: CATLDRLNREKLFF. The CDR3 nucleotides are TGTGCCACCCTCGACAGGCTCAATAGGGAAAAACTGTTTTTT.

CDR3 sequence: CASSLGGEAVTQYF. The CDR3 DNA follows: TGTGCCAGCAGCTTAGGGGGGGAAGCCGTTACGCAGTATTTT. The rearrangement links TRBV11-3 to TRBJ2-3, with D maybe TRBD2 (6 bases). Trimming cost V 1 base and J 8 bases, with 13 bases left between them. Germline CDR1 and CDR2: SGHNT and YENEEA. The CDR3 extends over 14 amino acids.

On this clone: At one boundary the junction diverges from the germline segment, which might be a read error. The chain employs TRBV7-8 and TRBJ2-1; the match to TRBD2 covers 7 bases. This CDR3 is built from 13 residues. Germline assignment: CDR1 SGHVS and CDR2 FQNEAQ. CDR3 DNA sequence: TGTGCCAGCAGCTTAGATGGGGAGGGGAGGAATCTCTTC. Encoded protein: CASSLDGEGRNLF.

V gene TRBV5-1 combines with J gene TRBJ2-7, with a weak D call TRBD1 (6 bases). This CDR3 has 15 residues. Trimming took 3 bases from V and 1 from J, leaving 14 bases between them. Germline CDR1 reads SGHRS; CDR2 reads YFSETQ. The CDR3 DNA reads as TGCGCCAGCAGCTCAACAGGGCCCGGGTCCTACGAGCAGTACTTC. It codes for CASSSTGPGSYEQYF.

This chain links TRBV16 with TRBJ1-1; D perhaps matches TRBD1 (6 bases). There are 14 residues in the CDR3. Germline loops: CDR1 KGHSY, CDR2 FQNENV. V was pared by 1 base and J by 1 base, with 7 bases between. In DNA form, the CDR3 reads TGTGCCAGCAGCCAATTGACAGGGAACACTGAAGCTTTCTTT. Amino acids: CASSQLTGNTEAFF.

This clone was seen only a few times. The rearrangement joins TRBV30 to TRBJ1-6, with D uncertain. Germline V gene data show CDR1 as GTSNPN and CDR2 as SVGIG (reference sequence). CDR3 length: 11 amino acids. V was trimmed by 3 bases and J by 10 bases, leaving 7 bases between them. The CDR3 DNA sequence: TGTGCCTGGAGAGACAAGTCACCCCTCCACTTT. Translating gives CAWRDKSPLHF.

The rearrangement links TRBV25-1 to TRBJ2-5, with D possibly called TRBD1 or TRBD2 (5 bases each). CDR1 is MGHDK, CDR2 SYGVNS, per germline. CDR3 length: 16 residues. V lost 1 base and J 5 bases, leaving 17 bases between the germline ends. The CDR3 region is CASSESRGLISETQYF. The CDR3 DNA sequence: TGTGCCAGCAGTGAATCGAGGGGTCTGATTTCGGAGACCCAGTACTTC.

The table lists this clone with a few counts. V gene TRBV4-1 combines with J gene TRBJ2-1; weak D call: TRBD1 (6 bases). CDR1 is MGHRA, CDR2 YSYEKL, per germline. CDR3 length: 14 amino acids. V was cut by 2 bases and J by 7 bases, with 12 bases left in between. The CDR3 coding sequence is TGCGCCAGCAGCCAACTGGACAGAGATAATGAGCAGTTCTTC. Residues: CASSQLDRDNEQFF.

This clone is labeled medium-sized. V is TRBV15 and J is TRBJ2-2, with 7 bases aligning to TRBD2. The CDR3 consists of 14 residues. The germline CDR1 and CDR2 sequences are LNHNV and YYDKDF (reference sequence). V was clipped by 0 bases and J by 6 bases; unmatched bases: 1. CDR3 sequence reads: CATSRDRGAGELFF. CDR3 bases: TGTGCCACCAGCAGAGATCGGGGGGCCGGGGAGCTGTTTTTT.

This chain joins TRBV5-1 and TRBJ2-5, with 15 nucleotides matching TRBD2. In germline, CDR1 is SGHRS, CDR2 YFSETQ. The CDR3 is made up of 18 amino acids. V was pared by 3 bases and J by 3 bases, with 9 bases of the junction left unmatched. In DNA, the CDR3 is TGCGCCAGCAGCTGGACAGGGACTAGCGGGGGGCGGGAAGAGACCCAGTACTTC. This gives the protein CASSWTGTSGGREETQYF.

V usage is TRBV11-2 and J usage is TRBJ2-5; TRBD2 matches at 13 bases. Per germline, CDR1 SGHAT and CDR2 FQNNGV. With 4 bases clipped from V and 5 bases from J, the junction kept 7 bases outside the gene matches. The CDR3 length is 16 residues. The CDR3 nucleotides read TGTGCCAGCAGCTCTAGCACTAGCGGGGGGGAGGAGACCCAGTACTTC. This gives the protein CASSSSTSGGEETQYF.

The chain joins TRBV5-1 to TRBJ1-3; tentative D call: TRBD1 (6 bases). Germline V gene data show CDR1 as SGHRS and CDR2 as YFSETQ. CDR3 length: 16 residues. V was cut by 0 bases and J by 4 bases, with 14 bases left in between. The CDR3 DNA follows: TGCGCCAGCAGCTTGGATGGGGGGCCAGGCGGAAACACCATATATTTT. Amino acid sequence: CASSLDGGPGGNTIYF. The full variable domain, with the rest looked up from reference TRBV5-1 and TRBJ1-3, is KAGVTQTPRYLIKTRGQQVTLSCSPISGHRSVSWYQQTPGQGLQFLFEYFSETQRNKGNFPGRFSGRQFSNSRSEMNVSTLELGDSALYLCASSLDGGPGGNTIYFGEGSWLTVV.

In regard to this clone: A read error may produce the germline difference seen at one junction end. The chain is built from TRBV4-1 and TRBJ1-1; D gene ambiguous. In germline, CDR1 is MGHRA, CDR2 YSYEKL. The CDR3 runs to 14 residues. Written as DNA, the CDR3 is TGCGCCAGCAGTCAAGATCAGGTAAACACTGAAGCTTTCTTT. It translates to CASSQDQVNTEAFF.

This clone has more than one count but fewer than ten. The CDR3 sequence: CASSPRQINTGELFF. DNA for the CDR3: TGTGCCAGCTCACCACGTCAGATAAACACCGGGGAGCTGTTTTTT. The rearrangement joins TRBV18 to TRBJ2-2; the D is unclear. Germline V CDR1 and CDR2: KGHSH, LQKENI. The V end lost 1 base, the J end lost 2 bases, and 8 bases lay between the germline ends. There are 15 residues in the CDR3. Full variable domain (rest looked up from reference TRBV18 and TRBJ2-2): NAGVMQNPRHLVRRRGQEARLRCSPMKGHSHVYWYRQLPEEGLKFMVYLQKENIIDESGMPKERFSAEFPKEGPSILRIQQVVRGDSAAYFCASSPRQINTGELFFGEGSRLTVL.

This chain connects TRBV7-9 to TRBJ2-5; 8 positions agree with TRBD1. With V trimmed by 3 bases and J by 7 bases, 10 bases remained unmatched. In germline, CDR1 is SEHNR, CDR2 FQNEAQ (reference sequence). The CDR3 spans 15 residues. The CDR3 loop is CASSFSGGDLGTQYF. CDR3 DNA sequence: TGTGCCAGCAGCTTCTCAGGGGGCGATTTAGGGACCCAGTACTTC. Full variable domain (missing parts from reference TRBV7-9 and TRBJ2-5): DTGVSQNPRHKITKRGQNVTFRCDPISEHNRLYWYRQTLGQGPEFLTYFQNEAQLEKSRLLSDRFSAERPKGSFSTLEIQRTEQGDSAMYLCASSFSGGDLGTQYFGPGTRLLVL.

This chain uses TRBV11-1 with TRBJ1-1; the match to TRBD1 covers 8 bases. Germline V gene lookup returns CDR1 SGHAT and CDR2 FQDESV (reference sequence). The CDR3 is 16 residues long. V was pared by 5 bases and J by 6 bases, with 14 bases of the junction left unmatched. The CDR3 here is CASSPRTGSWAAEAFF. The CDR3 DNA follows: TGTGCCAGCAGCCCTCGGACAGGGAGTTGGGCGGCTGAAGCTTTCTTT.

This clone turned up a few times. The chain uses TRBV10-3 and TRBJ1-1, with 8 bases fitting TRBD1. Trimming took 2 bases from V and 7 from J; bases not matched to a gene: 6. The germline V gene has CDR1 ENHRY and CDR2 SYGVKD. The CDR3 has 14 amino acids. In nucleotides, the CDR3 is TGTGCCATCAGTGAGGGACAGGGAGTTTTTGAAGCTTTCTTT. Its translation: CAISEGQGVFEAFF.